The rows below give T cell receptor beta chains drawn from one sample of a study of identical twins. TCRdb re-called the 5' RACE reads through MiXCR, storing one row per CDR3 protein. The sample shows 350,000 or so distinct CDR3 sequences, 7% to 9.5% of them seen only once. Specimen: naive T cells sorted from blood. The receptor source for this set is a woman in her forties or fifties in good health. Each CDR3 is given with its conserved first and last residue. The D gene is left open where the match is weak. A clone size is listed for some rows: how often the clone was seen (once, few, many), or a class if it is expanded.

D: TRBD2
size: many
V: TRBV28
length: 14
J: TRBJ2-1
DNA: TGTGCCAGCAGTACGGGGGGGATAAGGAATGAGCAGTTCTTC
CDR3: CASSTGGIRNEQFF

D: -
size: -
V: TRBV18
length: 15
J: TRBJ2-3
DNA: TGTGCCAGCTCACCATTGGGGGTCCTCACAGATACGCAGTATTTT
CDR3: CASSPLGVLTDTQYF

D: -
size: few
V: TRBV11-2
length: 15
J: TRBJ2-1
DNA: TGTGCCAGCAGCTCAGGGGGAGGCGACTACAATGAGCAGTTCTTC
CDR3: CASSSGGGDYNEQFF

D: -
size: few
V: TRBV7-8
length: 13
J: TRBJ2-4
DNA: TGTGCCAGCAGCTTCCGGGTGGGCAACATTCAGTACTTC
CDR3: CASSFRVGNIQYF

D: -
size: few
V: TRBV7-2
length: 12
J: TRBJ1-2
DNA: TGTGCCAGCAGCTTAGGCGTGAATGGCTACACCTTC
CDR3: CASSLGVNGYTF

D: -
size: many
V: TRBV10-3
length: 15
J: TRBJ2-1
DNA: TGTGCCACCTGGGTAGGGCCAAGCTCCTACAATGAGCAGTTCTTC
CDR3: CATWVGPSSYNEQFF

D: -
size: -
V: TRBV7-8
length: 17
J: TRBJ2-7
DNA: TGTGCCAGCACTACTACCGGGGGCGGGAGTTATGCCTACGAGCAGTACTTC
CDR3: CASTTTGGGSYAYEQYF

D: -
size: few
V: TRBV12-3/TRBV12-4
length: 16
J: TRBJ2-3
DNA: TGTGCCAGCAGTTACCTACAGTGGGGGAGCACAGATACGCAGTATTTT
CDR3: CASSYLQWGSTDTQYF

D: TRBD2
size: many
V: TRBV28
length: 17
J: TRBJ2-5
DNA: TGTGCCAGCACCCTGGGCCTGACTAGCGGGAGGCTAAAGACCCAGTACTTC
CDR3: CASTLGLTSGRLKTQYF

D: -
size: -
V: TRBV20-1
length: 15
J: TRBJ2-1
DNA: TGCAGTGCTGGCGGAATTCTAATTGGCCACAATGAGCAGTTCTTC
CDR3: CSAGGILIGHNEQFF

D: -
size: -
V: TRBV5-1
length: 17
J: TRBJ1-1
DNA: TGCGCCAGCAGCCTACTAGGGGGGGGGGCCTTGAACACTGAAGCTTTCTTT
CDR3: CASSLLGGGALNTEAFF

D: TRBD1
size: few
V: TRBV6-1
length: 13
J: TRBJ2-2
DNA: TGTGCCAGCCGGGACAGGTACACCGGGGAGCTGTTTTTT
CDR3: CASRDRYTGELFF

D: -
size: -
V: TRBV12-3/TRBV12-4
length: 12
J: TRBJ2-3
DNA: TGTGCCAGCAGTCCATTCCGGTATACGCAGTATTTT
CDR3: CASSPFRYTQYF

D: -
size: -
V: TRBV30
length: 14
J: TRBJ2-3
DNA: TGTGCCTGGAGTGTACTCAACCGCGTGGATACGCAGTATTTT
CDR3: CAWSVLNRVDTQYF

D: -
size: many
V: TRBV2
length: 16
J: TRBJ2-5
DNA: TGTGCCAGCAGTGTAGACCAAACAGGAACGAAAGAGACCCAGTACTTC
CDR3: CASSVDQTGTKETQYF

D: TRBD2
size: few
V: TRBV20-1
length: 15
J: TRBJ2-7
DNA: TGCAGTGCCCTATGGACTAGCGAAGCGCACTACGAGCAGTACTTC
CDR3: CSALWTSEAHYEQYF

D: -
size: few
V: TRBV7-6
length: 15
J: TRBJ2-5
DNA: TGTGCCAGCAGCTTCCTCAAGACAGTATCGGAGACCCAGTACTTC
CDR3: CASSFLKTVSETQYF

D: TRBD2
size: -
V: TRBV7-3
length: 16
J: TRBJ2-5
DNA: TGTGCCAGCAGTAGAGGAGCGGGAGGGCCGTTGGAGACCCAGTACTTC
CDR3: CASSRGAGGPLETQYF

D: TRBD2
size: -
V: TRBV5-6
length: 14
J: TRBJ2-7
DNA: TGTGCCAGCAGTGATGTAGCGGGCTACTACGAGCAGTACTTC
CDR3: CASSDVAGYYEQYF

D: -
size: many
V: TRBV12-3/TRBV12-4
length: 14
J: TRBJ2-1
DNA: TGTGCCAGCAGTCGTCTGGGGGATCCCAATGAGCAGTTCTTC
CDR3: CASSRLGDPNEQFF

D: -
size: many
V: TRBV7-8
length: 15
J: TRBJ1-5
DNA: TGTGCCAGCAGCTTTCTTTTTGGGAACAATCAGCCCCAGCATTTT
CDR3: CASSFLFGNNQPQHF

D: -
size: few
V: TRBV20-1
length: 15
J: TRBJ2-4
DNA: TGCAGTGCTAGACGCAAGCGGCAGGGGCAAAACATTCAGTACTTC
CDR3: CSARRKRQGQNIQYF

D: -
size: -
V: TRBV27
length: 16
J: TRBJ1-6
DNA: TGTGCCAGCACCGAATACCCCCGGGACTTAAATTCACCCCTCCACTTT
CDR3: CASTEYPRDLNSPLHF

D: -
size: -
V: TRBV11-3
length: 12
J: TRBJ2-7
DNA: TGTGCCAGCAGCCTGCGGATCTACGAGCAGTACTTC
CDR3: CASSLRIYEQYF

D: TRBD2
size: many
V: TRBV20-1
length: 16
J: TRBJ2-5
DNA: TGCAGTGCTACGCCCGGGGGGGGAGGGCCGTCGGAGACCCAGTACTTC
CDR3: CSATPGGGGPSETQYF

D: -
size: few
V: TRBV12-3/TRBV12-4
length: 15
J: TRBJ1-1
DNA: TGTGCCAGCAGTTCAGACACACGACTGAACACTGAAGCTTTCTTT
CDR3: CASSSDTRLNTEAFF

D: -
size: -
V: TRBV5-5
length: 14
J: TRBJ1-4
DNA: TGTGCCAGCAGCTACCGGGACGGAAGCGAAAAACTGTTTTTT
CDR3: CASSYRDGSEKLFF

D: -
size: -
V: TRBV5-1
length: 12
J: TRBJ1-1
DNA: TGCGCCAGCAGCTTGGGGGGAATTGAAGCTTTCTTT
CDR3: CASSLGGIEAFF

D: -
size: few
V: TRBV6-2/TRBV6-3
length: 17
J: TRBJ2-3
DNA: TGTGCCAGCAGTGCCCTGCCGGACCTCCGACAGGTAGATACGCAGTATTTT
CDR3: CASSALPDLRQVDTQYF

D: TRBD1
size: few
V: TRBV25-1
length: 13
J: TRBJ1-1
DNA: TGTGCCAGCAGTGACAGGGGGTACACTGAAGCTTTCTTT
CDR3: CASSDRGYTEAFF

D: -
size: many
V: TRBV29-1
length: 10
J: TRBJ2-1
DNA: TGCAGCGTTGTTAACCATGAGCAGTTCTTC
CDR3: CSVVNHEQFF

D: TRBD1
size: few
V: TRBV12-3/TRBV12-4
length: 15
J: TRBJ2-3
DNA: TGTGCCAGCAGTCCACTGGGACAGGGGTCAGATACGCAGTATTTT
CDR3: CASSPLGQGSDTQYF

D: -
size: few
V: TRBV6-1
length: 16
J: TRBJ1-5
DNA: TGTGCCAGCAGGGTAATAGGGGGGAAGGCTAATCAGCCCCAGCATTTT
CDR3: CASRVIGGKANQPQHF

D: TRBD2
size: -
V: TRBV5-1
length: 14
J: TRBJ2-1
DNA: TGCGCCAGCAGCTGGGGGACTAGCGGAAATGAGCAGTTCTTC
CDR3: CASSWGTSGNEQFF

D: TRBD1
size: few
V: TRBV4-1
length: 17
J: TRBJ2-2
DNA: TGCGCCAGCAGCCAGGTTCTCTTGGACAGGGGGCTTGGGGAGCTGTTTTTT
CDR3: CASSQVLLDRGLGELFF

D: TRBD2
size: few
V: TRBV29-1
length: 12
J: TRBJ2-3
DNA: TGCAGCCCACTCCTAAGCGGGAGGTCGCAGTATTTT
CDR3: CSPLLSGRSQYF

D: -
size: many
V: TRBV27
length: 15
J: TRBJ2-1
DNA: TGTGCCAGCAGTTTGATAGCAGTCCTGTACAATGAGCAGTTCTTC
CDR3: CASSLIAVLYNEQFF

D: TRBD2
size: few
V: TRBV7-2
length: 15
J: TRBJ2-7
DNA: TGTGCCAGCAGCTTAGCTTTCGGGAGGACCTACGAGCAGTACTTC
CDR3: CASSLAFGRTYEQYF

D: TRBD2
size: -
V: TRBV7-8
length: 14
J: TRBJ2-1
DNA: TGTGCCAGCAGCTTGTCGGGAGGTCGGAATGAGCAGTTCTTC
CDR3: CASSLSGGRNEQFF

D: -
size: few
V: TRBV29-1
length: 14
J: TRBJ2-5
DNA: TGCAGCGTTGAAGCCCAGCCTATTCAAGAGACCCAGTACTTC
CDR3: CSVEAQPIQETQYF

D: -
size: -
V: TRBV15
length: 16
J: TRBJ2-7
DNA: TGTGCCACCAGCAGAGATTCGGGGGGCGGGTCCTACGAGCAGTACTTC
CDR3: CATSRDSGGGSYEQYF

D: TRBD2
size: many
V: TRBV24-1
length: 14
J: TRBJ2-1
DNA: TGTGCGGTAAGCGGGGGGCCCTCCTACAATGAGCAGTTCTTC
CDR3: CAVSGGPSYNEQFF

D: -
size: -
V: TRBV15
length: 15
J: TRBJ2-3
DNA: TGTGCCACCAGCTTAGACGGAACTAGCACAGATACGCAGTATTTT
CDR3: CATSLDGTSTDTQYF

D: TRBD2
size: many
V: TRBV5-1
length: 15
J: TRBJ2-1
DNA: TGCGCCAGCCAATCAGCGGGAGGAAGCTACAATGAGCAGTTCTTC
CDR3: CASQSAGGSYNEQFF

D: -
size: -
V: TRBV7-2
length: 16
J: TRBJ2-2
DNA: TGTGCCAGCAGCCACCCCACAGGGTTAGGCACCGGGGAGCTGTTTTTT
CDR3: CASSHPTGLGTGELFF

D: -
size: -
V: TRBV12-3/TRBV12-4
length: 12
J: TRBJ2-5
DNA: TGTGCCAGCGGGCACTTACAAGAGACCCAGTACTTC
CDR3: CASGHLQETQYF

D: -
size: -
V: TRBV20-1
length: 13
J: TRBJ2-1
DNA: TGCAGTGCCCGCGAGCCCGCCTACAATGAGCAGTTCTTC
CDR3: CSAREPAYNEQFF

D: -
size: -
V: TRBV15
length: 15
J: TRBJ1-5
DNA: TGTGCCACCAGCAGCGGGGGGGACAGCAATCAGCCCCAGCATTTT
CDR3: CATSSGGDSNQPQHF

D: -
size: -
V: TRBV7-8
length: 13
J: TRBJ1-2
DNA: TGTGCCAGCAGCCTAGAGACCGGTTGGGGCTACACCTTC
CDR3: CASSLETGWGYTF

D: TRBD1
size: -
V: TRBV12-3/TRBV12-4
length: 15
J: TRBJ1-1
DNA: TGTGCCAGCAGTTCCCCGACAGGGGAGAACACTGAAGCTTTCTTT
CDR3: CASSSPTGENTEAFF

D: TRBD2
size: -
V: TRBV7-9
length: 16
J: TRBJ2-7
DNA: TGTGCCAGCAGCTCCGTGGGGGGGAGAACTATCTACGAGCAGTACTTC
CDR3: CASSSVGGRTIYEQYF

D: TRBD2
size: few
V: TRBV29-1
length: 14
J: TRBJ2-1
DNA: TGCAGCGTCTATTGGACTAGCGGGTACAATGAGCAGTTCTTC
CDR3: CSVYWTSGYNEQFF